A selection of T cell receptor beta chains follows, all from one sample in a study of molecular identifiers for immune sequencing clone quantification. Using its own MiXCR run on the PCR reads, TCRdb lists one record per CDR3 protein. This sample has about 640,000 distinct CDR3 sequences, with about 20% found just once. Sequencing was performed on naive CD8+ T cells from blood, with Jurkat cell RNA spiked in. All receptors come from a human donor in good health. Some libraries in this study had Jurkat cell RNA spiked in. Each CDR3 is given with its conserved first and last residue. The D gene is left open where the match is weak. Expanded clones get a size class; other rows say once, few or many, or leave the size out.

d_gene	abundance	v_gene	j_gene	CDR3aa	CDR3nt
NA	NA	TRBV4-3	TRBJ2-7	CASSQGMGPYEQCF	TGCGCCAGCAGCCAAGGTATGGGGCCCTACGAGCAGTGCTTC
NA	many	TRBV5-1	TRBJ2-7	CASSWGGGDYEQYF	TGCGCCAGCAGCTGGGGCGGGGGCGACTACGAGCAGTACTTC
TRBD1	few	TRBV4-3	TRBJ2-7	CASSRGQAGEQYF	TGCGCCAGCAGCCGCGGACAGGCAGGTGAGCAGTACTTC
TRBD2	NA	TRBV19	TRBJ2-7	CASSIDSPGGNYEQYF	TGTGCCAGTAGTATAGATTCCCCGGGAGGGAACTACGAGCAGTACTTC
NA	few	TRBV7-2	TRBJ2-7	CASSLWAGAYEQYF	TGTGCCAGCAGCTTATGGGCAGGGGCTTACGAGCAGTACTTC
NA	many	TRBV12-3/TRBV12-4	TRBJ1-1	CASSLDTTLNTEAFF	TGTGCCAGCAGTCTAGATACCACATTGAACACTGAAGCTTTCTTT
NA	many	TRBV3-1	TRBJ2-7	CASTPGSGYEQYF	TGTGCCAGCACCCCGGGTTCGGGCTACGAGCAGTACTTC
NA	many	TRBV7-9	TRBJ2-1	CASSATLVTSNPNEQFF	TGTGCCAGCAGCGCTACCCTGGTTACTAGCAATCCCAATGAGCAGTTCTTC
TRBD1	many	TRBV5-1	TRBJ1-1	CASSWSGTANTEAFF	TGCGCCAGCAGCTGGTCCGGGACAGCGAACACTGAAGCTTTCTTT
NA	NA	TRBV4-3	TRBJ1-1	CASSRGSGWLTEAFF	TGCGCCAGCAGCCGAGGGTCTGGTTGGCTCACTGAAGCTTTCTTT
NA	many	TRBV2	TRBJ2-7	CASSESAMTANPRPYEQYF	TGTGCCAGCAGTGAATCCGCTATGACAGCGAACCCCCGCCCGTACGAGCAGTACTTC
TRBD1	many	TRBV28	TRBJ1-1	CASSSGQGLTEAFF	TGTGCCAGCAGCTCGGGACAGGGGTTGACTGAAGCTTTCTTT
TRBD2	NA	TRBV19	TRBJ2-2	CASSPSGTSLTGELFF	TGTGCCAGTAGTCCCTCCGGGACTAGCCTAACCGGGGAGCTGTTTTTT
TRBD1	few	TRBV5-4	TRBJ1-4	CAWDRGNEELFF	TGTGCTTGGGACAGGGGTAATGAAGAACTGTTTTTT
NA	NA	TRBV28	TRBJ1-4	CASSVLPSAPANEKLFF	TGTGCCAGCAGCGTTTTGCCCTCGGCGCCTGCTAATGAAAAACTGTTTTTT
NA	few	TRBV21-1	TRBJ1-5	CASSKPGCPGTGYSNQPQHF	TGTGCCAGCAGCAAACCGGGGTGTCCCGGGACAGGGTATAGCAATCAGCCCCAGCATTTT
NA	many	TRBV4-3	TRBJ2-7	CASSQDRKSSYEQYF	TGCGCCAGCAGCCAAGATCGGAAGAGCTCCTACGAGCAGTACTTC
NA	NA	TRBV19	TRBJ1-6	CASSIGGAFSSPLHF	TGTGCCAGTAGTATTGGGGGCGCATTCTCTTCACCCCTCCACTTT
TRBD1	few	TRBV27	TRBJ2-3	CASSFLGQGWVGLSTDTQYF	TGTGCCAGCAGTTTCTTAGGACAGGGGTGGGTTGGGCTTAGCACAGATACGCAGTATTTT
NA	NA	TRBV7-9	TRBJ2-7	CASSPPAGNPREQYF	TGTGCCAGCAGCCCCCCCGCGGGGAACCCTAGGGAGCAGTACTTC
TRBD2	many	TRBV29-1	TRBJ2-1	CSVETSGRYNEQFF	TGCAGCGTTGAGACTAGCGGGAGGTACAATGAGCAGTTCTTC
TRBD2	few	TRBV7-6	TRBJ2-1	CASRPTHAGGSYNEQFF	TGTGCCAGCAGACCGACCCACGCGGGGGGTTCCTACAATGAGCAGTTCTTC
NA	many	TRBV7-9	TRBJ2-3	CASSSSKIGDLTDTQYF	TGTGCCAGCAGCTCCTCCAAAATTGGGGACCTCACAGATACGCAGTATTTT
TRBD1	few	TRBV29-1	TRBJ1-2	CSVAGTGDYGYTF	TGCAGCGTGGCCGGGACAGGGGACTATGGCTACACCTTC
TRBD1	NA	TRBV12-5	TRBJ2-7	CASGLVGQGANEQYF	TGTGCTAGTGGTTTGGTCGGACAGGGAGCAAACGAGCAGTACTTC
NA	NA	TRBV5-3	TRBJ1-5	CASSLYLSRGNQPQHF	TGTGCCAGCAGCTTATACTTATCCAGGGGAAATCAGCCCCAGCATTTT
TRBD1	NA	TRBV12-3/TRBV12-4	TRBJ2-7	CASSEYGTVFHEQYF	TGTGCCAGCAGTGAATACGGGACAGTTTTCCACGAGCAGTACTTC
NA	many	TRBV4-2	TRBJ2-3	CASSQDLLTSTDTQYF	TGCGCCAGCAGCCAAGATTTGCTGACTAGCACAGATACGCAGTATTTT
NA	NA	TRBV6-5	TRBJ2-1	CVSSYLADDNEQFF	TGTGTCAGCAGTTACCTGGCAGACGACAATGAGCAGTTCTTC